Below are 16 T cell receptor beta chains sequenced from a single sample in a study of blood T cell repertoires in COVID-19. Produced via immunoSEQ multiplex PCR; TCRdb's table is partial and in-frame only. The sample consists of 150,000 to 170,000 clones, around 82% of them appearing once. The sequenced sample consisted of peripheral blood. These receptors originate from a man in his 60s with COVID-19, enrolled during active disease.

The rearrangement links TRBV7-9 to TRBJ2-1; D uncertain. V gave up 2 bases and J gave up 12 bases, with 11 bases separating them. The CDR3 length is 12 residues. The germline CDR1 and CDR2 sequences are SEHNR and FQNEAQ (reference sequence). The chain's CDR3 is CASSLLQLGQFF. In DNA form, the CDR3 reads TGTGCCAGCAGCTTATTACAGTTAGGGCAGTTCTTC.

The V gene is TRBV7-2, the J gene TRBJ1-6; a weak D match, TRBD1 (6 bases). This CDR3 is 15 amino acids long. Germline V CDR1 and CDR2: SGHTA, FQGNSA. V gave up 5 bases and J gave up 9 bases, with 17 bases separating them. For the CDR3, the DNA is TGTGCCAGCAGCACCCCCAGGGGTAAGGGTTCACCCCTCCACTTT. Translating it yields CASSTPRGKGSPLHF.

The rearrangement uses TRBV19 and TRBJ2-7, with 9 positions matching TRBD1. Germline V gene sequence: CDR1 LNHDA, CDR2 SQIVND (reference sequence). V was pared by 3 bases and J by 2 bases, with 11 bases of the junction left unmatched. CDR3 size: 17 residues. Written as DNA, the CDR3 is TGTGCCAGTAGTATGTGGGGACAGGGAAAAAATCCCTACGAGCAGTACTTC. This sequence encodes CASSMWGQGKNPYEQYF.

This clone was found once. The CDR3 spells CASSQDMGALYF. In DNA, the CDR3 is TGCGCCAGCAGCCAAGATATGGGGGCATTGTATTTT. The chain is built from TRBV4-3 and TRBJ2-3, with D perhaps TRBD1 (6 bases). Trimming removed 0 bases from V and 14 bases from J, with 12 bases in between. The CDR3 spans 12 residues. Germline V gene lookup returns CDR1 LGHNA and CDR2 YSLEER.

The chain combines TRBV2 with TRBJ2-2, with a weak D call TRBD2 (5 bases). CDR3 length: 15 residues. The V gene's germline CDR1 is SNHLY and CDR2 FYNNEI. The V and J ends lost 5 bases and 6 bases respectively, with 16 bases between them. The CDR3 DNA sequence: TGTGCCAGCAGTCCCGATGCGGGTTACTCCGGGGAGCTGTTTTTT. Its protein product is CASSPDAGYSGELFF.

This sequence joins TRBV19 and TRBJ1-2; 8 positions match TRBD1. This CDR3 has 16 residues. Germline loops: CDR1 LNHDA, CDR2 SQIVND (reference sequence). V gave up 7 bases and J gave up 7 bases; unmatched junction bases: 17. CDR3 nucleotide sequence: TGTGCCAGTAACCCCGGGACAGGAAGAGTGGTGGTTGGCTACACCTTC. This codes for CASNPGTGRVVVGYTF.

The chain has TRBV11-2 and TRBJ2-1, with 12 bases that match TRBD2. The CDR3 length is 17 residues. CDR1 and CDR2 from the germline V gene are SGHAT and FQNNGV. V was clipped by 0 bases and J by 4 bases; unmatched bases: 4. Here the CDR3 reads CASSLERGLAGYNEQFF. CDR3 sequence (DNA): TGTGCCAGCAGCTTAGAACGGGGACTAGCGGGTTACAATGAGCAGTTCTTC.

The chain recombines TRBV7-3 with TRBJ2-1, with 7 bases fitting TRBD1. Germline V gene lookup returns CDR1 SGHTA and CDR2 FQGTGA. The V gene end was trimmed by 4 bases and the J gene end by 1 base; junction bases not matched to a gene: 4. The CDR3 has 15 residues. In DNA, the CDR3 is TGTGCCAGCAGCTCAACGGGACAGTCCTACAATGAGCAGTTCTTC. Protein sequence: CASSSTGQSYNEQFF.

The CDR3 sequence is CASSTGLAGNEQFF. In nucleotides, the CDR3 is TGTGCCAGTAGTACGGGACTAGCGGGCAATGAGCAGTTCTTC. This chain links TRBV19 with TRBJ2-1, with 12 bases that match TRBD2. The germline V gene encodes CDR1 LNHDA and CDR2 SQIVND (reference sequence). CDR3 length equals 14 residues. V gave up 4 bases and J gave up 6 bases; unmatched junction bases: 1.

This clone was recorded only once. The junction differs from germline at one of its ends, possibly a read error. The CDR3 spells CASSLGPQETQYF. The CDR3 nucleotides are TGTGCTAGCAGCTTAGGGCCCCAAGAGACCCAGTACTTC. The chain uses TRBV7-7 and TRBJ2-5; D gene uncertain. Looked up from germline, CDR1 is SSHAT and CDR2 is FNYEAQ (reference sequence). The CDR3 runs to 13 residues.

J is TRBJ1-2 and V is TRBV29-1, with a possible D match to TRBD1 (5 bases). With 4 bases removed from V and 1 base from J, the gap between germline ends came to 7 bases. Germline CDR1 reads SQVTM; CDR2 reads ANQGSEA. The CDR3 sequence is 12 residues long. The CDR3 region is CSVGTLNYGYTF. The DNA for the CDR3 is TGCAGCGTTGGGACACTTAACTATGGCTACACCTTC.

This rearrangement joins TRBV28 to TRBJ1-1; D is unclear. Trimming removed 8 bases from V and 6 bases from J, with 13 bases in between. This CDR3 contains 12 residues. Looked up from germline, CDR1 is MDHEN and CDR2 is SYDVKM. CDR3 DNA: TGTGCCAGCTCCTCCATCAACTCTGAAGCTTTCTTT. Protein sequence: CASSSINSEAFF. The entire variable domain, with the rest obtained from reference TRBV28 and TRBJ1-1, is as follows: DVKVTQSSRYLVKRTGEKVFLECVQDMDHENMFWYRQDPGLGLRLIYFSYDVKMKEKGDIPEGYSVSREKKERFSLILESASTNQTSMYLCASSSINSEAFFGQGTRLTVV.

The chain has TRBV6-5 and TRBJ2-7; 9 positions match TRBD2. Germline assignment: CDR1 MNHEY and CDR2 SVGAGI. This CDR3 region has 14 residues. The J segment lost 4 bases and the V segment lost 6 bases, leaving 7 bases of the junction unmatched. The CDR3 nucleotides read TGTGCCAGCAGACAAACTAGCGGGCCATACGAGCAGTACTTC. This sequence encodes CASRQTSGPYEQYF.

The rearrangement joins TRBV11-2 to TRBJ2-3, with a tentative D call TRBD2 (7 bases). V lost 3 bases and J lost 5, with 18 bases in between. CDR3 size: 16 residues. Germline values: CDR1 SGHAT, CDR2 FQNNGV. CDR3 nucleotide sequence: TGTGCCAGCAGCTTGGCCCCCGGGGGCGGGAGAGATACGCAGTATTTT. Translated: CASSLAPGGGRDTQYF.

The V call is TRBV24-1, the J call TRBJ2-2; 12 nucleotides line up with TRBD1. This CDR3 contains 15 residues. With 5 bases clipped from V and 6 bases from J, the junction kept 3 bases outside the gene matches. Germline CDR1 and CDR2: KGHDR and SFDVKD. CDR3 amino acids: CATSVGTGGPGELFF. The CDR3 coding sequence is TGTGCCACCAGTGTTGGGACAGGGGGCCCCGGGGAGCTGTTTTTT.

This clone was observed a single time. The J gene is TRBJ2-1, the V gene TRBV11-3; possibly TRBD2 for D (6 bases). From germline, CDR1 is SGHNT and CDR2 YENEEA. This CDR3 has 18 amino acids. V dropped 4 bases and J dropped 10 bases, with 29 bases sitting between them. This chain's CDR3 is CASSSFSSGGMLRGEQFF. DNA of the CDR3: TGTGCCAGCAGCTCTTTCTCCTCTGGCGGGATGTTGAGGGGAGAGCAGTTCTTC.